These 31 T cell receptor beta chains came from one sample sequenced in a study of T cells in localized non-small cell lung cancer (dated by TCRdb to between 2020 and 2021). Libraries were constructed by the immunoSEQ multiplex PCR assay. The table comes from immuneACCESS by way of TCRdb, which keeps in-frame sequences with V and J called. Part of the clones is missing from these tables; in studies checked, under half for an unresolved V gene and the rest for unknown reasons. The sample table shows more than 30,000 clones, and roughly 90% are seen once. The top ten clones comprise around 17% of the sample. Sequenced here: peripheral blood mononuclear cells, sampled before any cancer treatment. The source is a man between 35 and 75 years old with stage III lung adenocarcinoma.

The rearrangement links TRBV29-1 to TRBJ1-2; TRBD1 might be the D (6 bases). The V and J ends lost 3 bases and 4 bases respectively, with 15 bases between them. Per the germline V gene, CDR1 is SQVTM and CDR2 is ANQGSEA. CDR3 length: 14 amino acids. The CDR3 nucleotides are TGCAGCGTTGAGGGATTCGGGGGCGTCTATGGCTACACCTTC. This translates into CSVEGFGGVYGYTF. Full variable domain (outside the CDR3, taken from reference TRBV29-1 and TRBJ1-2): SAVISQKPSRDICQRGTSLTIQCQVDSQVTMMFWYRQQPGQSLTLIATANQGSEATYESGFVIDKFPISRPNLTFSTLTVSNMSPEDSSIYLCSVEGFGGVYGYTFGSGTRLTVV.

The gene calls are TRBV11-3 and TRBJ2-1; a possible D gene is TRBD2 (6 bases). V gave up 1 base and J gave up 4 bases, with 8 bases separating them. CDR1 is SGHNT and CDR2 is YENEEA in the germline V gene. The CDR3 has 14 amino acids. The CDR3 here is CASSLGDLYNEQFF. As DNA, the CDR3 is TGTGCCAGCAGCTTAGGGGACTTATACAATGAGCAGTTCTTC.

The chain links TRBV4-3 to TRBJ1-2; the D is unclear. The V gene's germline CDR1 is LGHNA and CDR2 YSLEER. The CDR3 loop spans 15 amino acids. The V end was cut by 4 bases, the J end by 2 bases, with 14 bases between. The chain's CDR3 is CASSLHRDPNYGYTF. CDR3 coding DNA: TGCGCCAGCAGCCTTCACCGGGATCCCAACTATGGCTACACCTTC.

This clone was observed once. The CDR3 is CASSPLPGLNTGELFF. The CDR3 region has the DNA TGTGCCAGCAGCCCGCTCCCGGGACTTAACACCGGGGAGCTGTTTTTT. The chain has TRBV7-8 and TRBJ2-2, with a tentative D call TRBD2 (6 bases). CDR1 SGHVS and CDR2 FQNEAQ come from the germline V gene. CDR3 size: 16 residues. Trimming removed 5 bases at V and 2 bases at J, with 15 bases between.

The chain is built from TRBV7-2 and TRBJ2-3, with a possible D match to TRBD2 (7 bases). This CDR3 spans 16 amino acids. CDR1 SGHTA and CDR2 FQGNSA come from the germline V gene. V lost 4 bases and J lost 0, with 14 bases in between. CDR3 nucleotides: TGTGCCAGCAGCTCCGGAGGGGGGGGGAGCACAGATACGCAGTATTTT. Protein: CASSSGGGGSTDTQYF.

The chain employs TRBV11-3 and TRBJ2-3; D is ambiguous. Germline loops: CDR1 SGHNT, CDR2 YENEEA. The CDR3 length is 18 residues. V lost 1 base to trimming and J lost 4 bases, with 21 bases between them. As DNA, the CDR3 is TGTGCCAGCAGCTTAGGCCGCGCTGTCTCACCCTTCGCAGATACGCAGTATTTT. Its translation is CASSLGRAVSPFADTQYF.

This clone was picked up one time. Written as DNA, the CDR3 is TGTGCCAGCAGCCAGTCCGGGACAAACTCCTACGAGCAGTACTTC. Translation gives CASSQSGTNSYEQYF. V and J are TRBV7-6 and TRBJ2-7; D may be TRBD1 (6 bases). With 5 bases removed from V and 0 bases from J, the gap between germline ends came to 14 bases. Germline V gene sequence: CDR1 SGHVS, CDR2 FNYEAQ. The CDR3 totals 15 residues.

The chain's CDR3 is CASSSVETGLYEQYF. The CDR3 nucleotides read TGTGCCAGCAGCTCGGTGGAGACAGGTCTCTACGAGCAGTACTTC. The chain is built from TRBV11-3 and TRBJ2-7, with D perhaps TRBD1 (6 bases). CDR3 size: 15 residues. Trimming took 4 bases from V and 3 from J, leaving 16 bases between them. Germline V lookup: CDR1 SGHNT, CDR2 YENEEA.

This clone has only a few counts. CDR3 amino acids: CSVGRQGATYEQYF. The CDR3 coding sequence is TGCAGCGTTGGCCGACAGGGGGCTACCTACGAGCAGTACTTC. The chain recombines TRBV29-1 with TRBJ2-7; 10 bases are a match to TRBD1. CDR1 and CDR2 from the germline V gene are SQVTM and ANQGSEA. The junction had 5 bases not matched to a gene; V was cut back by 4 bases and J by 2 bases. This CDR3 is built from 14 residues.

The rearrangement uses TRBV4-2 and TRBJ2-7, with 8 bases matching TRBD2. Losses at the gene ends were 4 bases for V and 2 bases for J; bases not matched to a gene: 7. Germline V gene sequence: CDR1 LGHNA, CDR2 YNFKEQ. CDR3 length equals 15 residues. CDR3 DNA: TGTGCCAGCAGCCTCGAGCGGGGGAATACCTACGAGCAGTACTTC. Protein: CASSLERGNTYEQYF.

The chain uses TRBV7-2 and TRBJ2-1; either TRBD1 or TRBD2 may fit D (7 bases each). The CDR3 is 15 residues long. Germline V lookup: CDR1 SGHTA, CDR2 FQGNSA. The V and J ends lost 5 bases and 2 bases respectively, with 13 bases between them. CDR3: CASSRSGGAYNEQFF. For the CDR3, the DNA is TGTGCCAGCAGCCGCTCAGGGGGGGCCTACAATGAGCAGTTCTTC.

The chain joins TRBV10-1 to TRBJ2-5; no clear D. V shed 4 bases and J shed 3 bases, with 9 bases lying between them. CDR1 and CDR2 from the germline V gene are WNHNN and SYGVQD (reference sequence). The CDR3 has 13 residues. The CDR3 reads CASSAPKKETQYF. The CDR3, as DNA: TGCGCCAGCAGTGCTCCAAAAAAAGAGACCCAGTACTTC.

The J gene is TRBJ1-2, the V gene TRBV9, with a possible D match to TRBD1 (5 bases). The CDR3 spans 14 residues. Germline CDR1 is SGDLS and CDR2 is YYNGEE. V lost 3 bases and J lost 4, with 13 bases in between. CDR3 bases: TGTGCCAGCAGCGATACAGGCGGGAGCTATGGCTACACCTTC. Translation: CASSDTGGSYGYTF.

The chain has TRBV5-8 and TRBJ2-2; D could derive from TRBD1 or TRBD2 (5 bases each). V shed 3 bases and J shed 6 bases, with 12 bases lying between them. CDR1 is SGHTS, CDR2 YDEGEE, per germline. CDR3 length: 14 amino acids. The CDR3 loop is CASSSGRRPGELFF. CDR3 DNA sequence: TGTGCCAGCAGCTCGGGACGTCGTCCCGGGGAGCTGTTTTTT.

The chain recombines TRBV7-2 with TRBJ2-1; TRBD2 aligns across 8 bases. With V trimmed by 1 base and J by 4 bases, 6 bases remained unmatched. The CDR3 is 16 amino acids. Germline V gene sequence: CDR1 SGHTA, CDR2 FQGNSA. CDR3 DNA sequence: TGTGCCAGCAGCTTAGTCGGCGGGGGGCGTTACAATGAGCAGTTCTTC. This translates into CASSLVGGGRYNEQFF.

Only a few counts were recorded for this clone. The rearrangement joins TRBV30 to TRBJ1-5; weak D call: TRBD1 (5 bases). The CDR3 is made up of 15 amino acids. The germline CDR1 and CDR2 sequences are GTSNPN and SVGIG (reference sequence). The V end lost 0 bases, the J end lost 3 bases, and 12 bases lay between the germline ends. The CDR3 loop is CAWSVGVLINQPQHF. CDR3 in DNA: TGTGCCTGGAGTGTAGGGGTCTTGATCAATCAGCCCCAGCATTTT.

The CDR3 loop reads CASRFKGDNSPLHF. The CDR3 DNA follows: TGTGCCAGTAGATTTAAGGGAGACAATTCACCCCTCCACTTT. The V and J genes are TRBV19 and TRBJ1-6, with D hard to call. In germline, CDR1 is LNHDA, CDR2 SQIVND (reference sequence). The V gene lost 6 bases and the J gene lost 7 bases, with 13 bases spanning the gap. CDR3 size: 14 residues.

The chain carries TRBV18 and TRBJ2-3, with 13 positions matching TRBD2. The CDR3 length is 18 residues. Germline CDR1 KGHSH, CDR2 LQKENI. The V and J ends lost 3 bases and 5 bases, in that order; junction bases with no gene match: 11. The CDR3 sequence is CASSPPRLAGGLGDTQYF. In nucleotides, the CDR3 is TGTGCCAGCTCACCCCCTAGACTAGCGGGGGGCCTAGGAGATACGCAGTATTTT.

In nucleotides, the CDR3 is TGCGCCAGCAGCCAAGATGCAGGGGGAGGAAGAAAACCCTTTTTT. This translates into CASSQDAGGGRKPFF. This chain joins TRBV4-1 and TRBJ1-4, with 7 bases fitting TRBD1. CDR1 is MGHRA and CDR2 is YSYEKL in the germline V gene. CDR3 length: 15 amino acids. V was clipped by 0 bases and J by 17 bases; unmatched bases: 15.

This chain's CDR3 is CASSIEGAATNEKLFF. The CDR3 DNA reads as TGTGCCAGTAGTATAGAGGGGGCCGCAACTAATGAAAAACTGTTTTTT. V usage is TRBV19 and J usage is TRBJ1-4, with a tentative D call TRBD1 (6 bases). The CDR3 is 16 amino acids. Trimming pared 0 bases from V and 0 bases from J, leaving 8 bases between. Germline CDR1 reads LNHDA; CDR2 reads SQIVND (reference sequence).

This chain uses TRBV2 with TRBJ1-5; 11 bases match TRBD1. In germline, CDR1 is SNHLY, CDR2 FYNNEI. Trimming removed 3 bases from V and 7 bases from J; junction bases left unmatched: 5. The CDR3 length is 15 residues. Here the CDR3 DNA reads TGTGCCAGCAGTGAGGACCGGGACAGGGGGCAGCCCCAGCATTTT. It encodes CASSEDRDRGQPQHF.

This clone has a single count. This rearrangement joins TRBV7-3 to TRBJ2-3; 8 nucleotides line up with TRBD2. V lost 1 base to trimming and J lost 1 base; unmatched junction nucleotides: 4. The CDR3 consists of 16 residues. Germline V gene lookup returns CDR1 SGHTA and CDR2 FQGTGA. CDR3 loop: CASSLRAGGGTDTQYF. The CDR3 region has the DNA TGTGCCAGCAGCTTAAGGGCGGGGGGCGGCACAGATACGCAGTATTTT.

V gene TRBV9 combines with J gene TRBJ2-2; a possible D gene is TRBD1 (5 bases). The CDR3 has 17 amino acids. Germline assignment: CDR1 SGDLS and CDR2 YYNGEE. The V gene lost 1 base and the J gene lost 0 bases, with 13 bases spanning the gap. The CDR3 is CASSVRSRAANTGELFF. The CDR3 region has the DNA TGTGCCAGCAGCGTAAGGTCCAGGGCGGCGAACACCGGGGAGCTGTTTTTT. Based on the CDR3 plus reference TRBV9 and TRBJ2-2, the full variable domain is DSGVTQTPKHLITATGQRVTLRCSPRSGDLSVYWYQQSLDQGLQFLIQYYNGEERAKGNILERFSAQQFPDLHSELNLSSLELGDSALYFCASSVRSRAANTGELFFGEGSRLTVL.

This rearrangement joins TRBV7-9 to TRBJ2-7, with 8 positions matching TRBD1. CDR3 length: 16 residues. V lost 10 bases to trimming and J lost 2 bases; unmatched junction nucleotides: 16. CDR1 SEHNR and CDR2 FQNEAQ come from the germline V gene (reference sequence). The CDR3 loop is CATHSLGGTGTYEQYF. CDR3 coding DNA: TGTGCCACCCACTCCCTCGGCGGGACAGGAACCTACGAGCAGTACTTC.

The V and J genes are TRBV5-6 and TRBJ1-3; tentatively, D is TRBD1 (5 bases). Deletions cut 4 bases from V and 0 bases from J, with 14 bases between. The CDR3 is made up of 16 amino acids. CDR1 and CDR2 from the germline V gene are SGHDT and YYEEEE. CDR3 sequence (DNA): TGTGCCAGCAGCCCCAGGGCACAGTTCTCTGGAAACACCATATATTTT. Residues: CASSPRAQFSGNTIYF.

This rearrangement joins TRBV28 to TRBJ1-6; D remains ambiguous. The CDR3 consists of 14 residues. Germline lookup yields CDR1 MDHEN and CDR2 SYDVKM. The germline V and J ends were trimmed by 2 bases and 7 bases, with 9 bases remaining between them. CDR3 bases: TGTGCCAGCAGTTTAATGGCGGCGAATTCACCCCTCCACTTT. Amino acids: CASSLMAANSPLHF.

CDR3 coding DNA: TGCGCCAGCAGCTTCGGCGGGACAGGGGGCCGAGACACTGAAGCTTTCTTT. Translated: CASSFGGTGGRDTEAFF. This chain uses TRBV5-1 with TRBJ1-1; 12 bases map to TRBD1. V gave up 2 bases and J gave up 3 bases; unmatched junction bases: 8. Germline V gives CDR1 SGHRS, CDR2 YFSETQ. This CDR3 has 17 residues.

In its sample, this clone was seen once. The genes are TRBV11-3 and TRBJ1-1; unclear D gene. Germline CDR1 is SGHNT and CDR2 is YENEEA. Trimming removed 1 base at V and 4 bases at J, with 4 bases between. The CDR3 length is 12 residues. The CDR3 sequence: CASSLGFTEAFF. CDR3 sequence (DNA): TGTGCCAGCAGCTTAGGGTTCACTGAAGCTTTCTTT. The whole variable domain, filled in from reference TRBV11-3 and TRBJ1-1, reads EAGVVQSPRYKIIEKKQPVAFWCNPISGHNTLYWYLQNLGQGPELLIRYENEEAVDDSQLPKDRFSAERLKGVDSTLKIQPAELGDSAVYLCASSLGFTEAFFGQGTRLTVV.

The CDR3 coding sequence is TGTGCCAGCAGCCAGGATATTGCCGGGACAGACACCGGGGAGCTGTTTTTT. It encodes CASSQDIAGTDTGELFF. This chain connects TRBV4-2 to TRBJ2-2; 7 nucleotides agree with TRBD1. Germline V gene data show CDR1 as LGHNA and CDR2 as YNFKEQ. J lost 3 bases, V lost 3 bases, and 10 bases had no gene match. The CDR3 length is 17 residues.

This chain connects TRBV10-3 to TRBJ1-6; maybe TRBD1 (5 bases). V gave up 6 bases and J gave up 5 bases, with 11 bases separating them. Germline lookup yields CDR1 ENHRY and CDR2 SYGVKD. This CDR3 comprises 14 residues. The CDR3 is CAIRGTGDNSPLHF. In DNA form, the CDR3 reads TGTGCCATCAGGGGGACTGGGGATAATTCACCCCTCCACTTT.

Here the CDR3 reads CAITRTGGTEAFF. CDR3 DNA sequence: TGTGCCATCACCAGGACAGGGGGGACTGAAGCTTTCTTT. The chain carries TRBV10-3 and TRBJ1-1; 10 bases agree with TRBD1. J gave up 5 bases and V 7 bases, and 4 bases lay outside the gene matches. This CDR3 region has 13 residues. CDR1 ENHRY and CDR2 SYGVKD come from the germline V gene.